Presented here are 21 T cell receptor beta chains from one specimen sequenced in a study of cytomegalovirus exposure and HLA in healthy donors. The study ran its PCR with 60 Vbeta and 13 Jbeta primers. Sequenced by immunoSEQ multiplex PCR; TCRdb stores in-frame clones only, minus some. Of 120,000 or so clones in the sample, around 76% are singletons; the top ten hold over 10%. The sequenced sample consisted of PBMCs. These receptors originate from a man aged 25 to 40 in good health and CMV-seropositive.

The genes are TRBV7-8 and TRBJ2-3, with 8 bases fitting TRBD2. Germline loops: CDR1 SGHVS, CDR2 FQNEAQ. Unmatched junction bases numbered 8, after V lost 5 bases and J lost 4 bases. The CDR3 totals 15 residues. The CDR3 sequence is CASSPSAGEADTQYF. The CDR3, as DNA: TGTGCCAGCAGCCCCTCAGCGGGGGAGGCAGATACGCAGTATTTT. Full variable domain (outside the CDR3, taken from reference TRBV7-8 and TRBJ2-3): GAGVSQSPRYKVAKRGQDVALRCDPISGHVSLFWYQQALGQGPEFLTYFQNEAQLDKSGLPSDRFFAERPEGSVSTLKIQRTQQEDSAVYLCASSPSAGEADTQYFGPGTRLTVL.

The table lists this clone with a few counts. This rearrangement joins TRBV28 to TRBJ1-1, with 8 bases fitting TRBD1. Trimming took 5 bases from V and 3 from J; bases not matched to a gene: 11. CDR1 MDHEN and CDR2 SYDVKM come from the germline V gene. CDR3 size: 16 residues. CDR3 bases: TGTGCCAGCAGTGAGGCAGGGGGCAGAGGGGACACTGAAGCTTTCTTT. Translated: CASSEAGGRGDTEAFF. Full variable domain (rest looked up from reference TRBV28 and TRBJ1-1): DVKVTQSSRYLVKRTGEKVFLECVQDMDHENMFWYRQDPGLGLRLIYFSYDVKMKEKGDIPEGYSVSREKKERFSLILESASTNQTSMYLCASSEAGGRGDTEAFFGQGTRLTVV.

The gene calls are TRBV4-3 and TRBJ1-4; TRBD1 matches 8 bases. The germline V gene encodes CDR1 LGHNA and CDR2 YSLEER. This CDR3 has 15 amino acids. V trimming: 4 bases; J trimming: 7 bases; junction bases outside the gene matches: 8. The CDR3 reads CASSRQKDRGEKLFF. DNA of the CDR3: TGCGCCAGCAGCCGCCAGAAAGACAGGGGTGAAAAACTGTTTTTT.

The chain has TRBV27 and TRBJ1-5; D remains ambiguous. Trimming took off 2 bases at V and 4 bases at J, with 9 bases between the two ends. The CDR3 is made up of 14 amino acids. Germline V gene data show CDR1 as MNHEY and CDR2 as SMNVEV (reference sequence). CDR3 loop: CASSLNRGNQPQHF. CDR3 bases: TGTGCCAGCAGTTTAAATCGGGGTAATCAGCCCCAGCATTTT.

CDR3 sequence reads: CASSLGTSGEETQYF. CDR3 DNA: TGTGCCAGCAGCTTGGGGACTAGCGGGGAAGAGACCCAGTACTTC. The chain couples TRBV5-4 to TRBJ2-5; TRBD2 aligns across 12 bases. The CDR3 consists of 15 residues. Looked up from germline, CDR1 is SGHNT and CDR2 is YYREEE (reference sequence). With V trimmed by 0 bases and J by 3 bases, 0 bases remained unmatched.

The chain carries TRBV6-4 and TRBJ2-1, with a possible D match to TRBD1 (6 bases). This CDR3 comprises 17 residues. V was pared by 0 bases and J by 5 bases, with 17 bases between. The germline V gene has CDR1 MRHNA and CDR2 SNTAGT. For the CDR3, the DNA is TGTGCCAGCAGTGACTCTAGTGACGGGACACCTAACAATGAGCAGTTCTTC. Translation gives CASSDSSDGTPNNEQFF.

The chain joins TRBV5-1 to TRBJ2-7; TRBD1 aligns across 7 bases. The germline gives CDR1 SGHRS, CDR2 YFSETQ. The CDR3 has 15 residues. Unmatched junction bases numbered 7, after V lost 4 bases and J lost 0 bases. The CDR3 nucleotides are TGCGCCAGCAGCCTAGGGACAGTCCGCTCCTACGAGCAGTACTTC. It specifies CASSLGTVRSYEQYF.

The chain recombines TRBV18 with TRBJ2-7; D perhaps matches TRBD1 (6 bases). The V gene lost 0 bases and the J gene lost 3 bases, with 9 bases spanning the gap. The CDR3 has 14 residues. The V gene's germline CDR1 is KGHSH and CDR2 LQKENI. As DNA, the CDR3 is TGTGCCAGCTCACCACCGAACAGGGTCTACGAGCAGTACTTC. It codes for CASSPPNRVYEQYF. Combining the CDR3 with reference TRBV18 and TRBJ2-7 gives the whole variable domain NAGVMQNPRHLVRRRGQEARLRCSPMKGHSHVYWYRQLPEEGLKFMVYLQKENIIDESGMPKERFSAEFPKEGPSILRIQQVVRGDSAAYFCASSPPNRVYEQYFGPGTRLTVT.

The chain carries TRBV13 and TRBJ2-2, with TRBD2 matching 15 bases. V trimming: 5 bases; J trimming: 6 bases; junction bases outside the gene matches: 7. CDR3 length: 17 residues. Germline assignment: CDR1 PRHDT and CDR2 FYEKMQ (reference sequence). The CDR3 region is CASSPGLAGGSSGELFF. As DNA, the CDR3 is TGTGCCAGCAGCCCGGGACTAGCGGGGGGTTCGTCCGGGGAGCTGTTTTTT. Together with reference TRBV13 and TRBJ2-2, the CDR3 gives the full variable domain: AAGVIQSPRHLIKEKRETATLKCYPIPRHDTVYWYQQGPGQDPQFLISFYEKMQSDKGSIPDRFSAQQFSDYHSELNMSSLELGDSALYFCASSPGLAGGSSGELFFGEGSRLTVL.

V usage is TRBV19 and J usage is TRBJ2-3; TRBD2 aligns across 11 bases. Germline-derived CDR1 and CDR2 are LNHDA and SQIVND (reference sequence). Trimming cost V 5 bases and J 1 base; bases outside gene matches: 8. This CDR3 contains 17 residues. CDR3 in amino acids: CASSAPPTSGGTDTQYF. In DNA, the CDR3 is TGTGCCAGTAGTGCCCCCCCGACTAGCGGGGGCACAGATACGCAGTATTTT.

This clone occurred a few times. The J gene is TRBJ1-5, the V gene TRBV28; TRBD1 agrees at 10 bases. The CDR3 contains 16 residues. The germline gives CDR1 MDHEN, CDR2 SYDVKM. V trimming: 5 bases; J trimming: 1 base; junction bases outside the gene matches: 5. This CDR3 is CASSPRDRGSNQPQHF. DNA for the CDR3: TGTGCCAGCAGTCCCCGGGACAGGGGAAGCAATCAGCCCCAGCATTTT.

V usage is TRBV30 and J usage is TRBJ2-5, with 9 bases matching TRBD2. The CDR3 has 15 amino acids. Germline CDR1 is GTSNPN and CDR2 is SVGIG (reference sequence). V was clipped by 6 bases and J by 5 bases; unmatched bases: 13. CDR3 protein: CACTTRGGASETQYF. The CDR3, as DNA: TGTGCCTGCACCACCCGCGGGGGGGCCAGTGAGACCCAGTACTTC.

This sequence joins TRBV19 and TRBJ2-7; D perhaps matches TRBD2 (6 bases). V was cut by 1 base and J by 3 bases, with 13 bases left in between. CDR3 length equals 15 residues. Germline V gene sequence: CDR1 LNHDA, CDR2 SQIVND (reference sequence). DNA for the CDR3: TGTGCCAGTAGTATAGTGGAGGGAACGGGCTACGAGCAGTACTTC. Translated, it gives CASSIVEGTGYEQYF.

The chain joins TRBV27 to TRBJ2-1, with 11 bases fitting TRBD2. The germline V gene encodes CDR1 MNHEY and CDR2 SMNVEV (reference sequence). After removal of 1 base from V and 7 bases from J, the junction contained 6 bases not matched to a gene. This CDR3 has 16 residues. This chain's CDR3 is CASSLLGSGGANEQFF. In DNA, the CDR3 is TGTGCCAGCAGTTTATTGGGTAGCGGGGGGGCGAATGAGCAGTTCTTC.

The J gene is TRBJ1-1, the V gene TRBV5-4; weak D call: TRBD1 (5 bases). The CDR3 runs 16 residues. CDR1 is SGHNT, CDR2 YYREEE, per germline (reference sequence). Trimming left V 4 bases short and J 1 base short, with 17 bases between. In DNA form, the CDR3 reads TGTGCCAGCAGCCCGGGGAGGGACTTACAGAACACTGAAGCTTTCTTT. Protein sequence: CASSPGRDLQNTEAFF.

The sample holds a few counts of this clone. This chain joins TRBV28 and TRBJ2-3; TRBD2 is a possible D gene (5 bases). The germline V gene encodes CDR1 MDHEN and CDR2 SYDVKM. V was cut by 7 bases and J by 4 bases, with 6 bases left in between. CDR3 size: 11 residues. In DNA, the CDR3 is TGTGCCAGCACGAGGGCAGATACGCAGTATTTT. Amino acids: CASTRADTQYF. The full variable domain, in which reference TRBV28 and TRBJ2-3 provide the parts outside the CDR3, is DVKVTQSSRYLVKRTGEKVFLECVQDMDHENMFWYRQDPGLGLRLIYFSYDVKMKEKGDIPEGYSVSREKKERFSLILESASTNQTSMYLCASTRADTQYFGPGTRLTVL.

This clone occurred a few times. This chain joins TRBV30 and TRBJ1-2, with no clear D. CDR1 and CDR2 (germline): GTSNPN, SVGIG (reference sequence). V was pared by 2 bases and J by 4 bases, with 5 bases between. The CDR3 extends over 11 amino acids. The CDR3 loop is CAWSSSYGYTF. In DNA form, the CDR3 reads TGTGCCTGGAGTAGTAGCTATGGCTACACCTTC.

The chain is built from TRBV19 and TRBJ2-5; TRBD2 is a possible D gene (6 bases). Germline values: CDR1 LNHDA, CDR2 SQIVND (reference sequence). Trimming cost V 1 base and J 9 bases, with 24 bases left between them. This CDR3 is 17 amino acids long. The CDR3 sequence: CASSIADWDRGPGAQYF. In DNA form, the CDR3 reads TGTGCCAGTAGTATAGCGGACTGGGATAGGGGACCGGGGGCCCAGTACTTC.

This clone was recorded a few times. The chain has TRBV6-5 and TRBJ2-7, with D perhaps matching TRBD2 (6 bases). V lost 0 bases and J lost 2, with 11 bases in between. Germline V gene lookup returns CDR1 MNHEY and CDR2 SVGAGI. The CDR3 contains 15 residues. CDR3 DNA: TGTGCCAGCAGTTACTCTAGCGGTCTTCCCTACGAGCAGTACTTC. It specifies CASSYSSGLPYEQYF.

The V call is TRBV7-8, the J call TRBJ2-1; TRBD1 agrees at 8 bases. The length of the CDR3 is 15 residues. With 5 bases clipped from V and 7 bases from J, the junction kept 10 bases outside the gene matches. Germline loops: CDR1 SGHVS, CDR2 FQNEAQ. DNA for the CDR3: TGTGCCAGCAGCAAGGACAGGGTGACGGGGAATGAGCAGTTCTTC. As protein: CASSKDRVTGNEQFF.

The sample holds one count of this clone. The rearrangement joins TRBV5-1 to TRBJ1-6, with a tentative D call TRBD1 (6 bases). V lost 5 bases and J lost 9, with 12 bases in between. CDR3 length: 13 residues. The V gene's germline CDR1 is SGHRS and CDR2 YFSETQ. The chain's CDR3 is CASRDGGLSPLHF. CDR3 coding DNA: TGCGCCAGCAGGGATGGGGGCCTTTCACCCCTCCACTTT.